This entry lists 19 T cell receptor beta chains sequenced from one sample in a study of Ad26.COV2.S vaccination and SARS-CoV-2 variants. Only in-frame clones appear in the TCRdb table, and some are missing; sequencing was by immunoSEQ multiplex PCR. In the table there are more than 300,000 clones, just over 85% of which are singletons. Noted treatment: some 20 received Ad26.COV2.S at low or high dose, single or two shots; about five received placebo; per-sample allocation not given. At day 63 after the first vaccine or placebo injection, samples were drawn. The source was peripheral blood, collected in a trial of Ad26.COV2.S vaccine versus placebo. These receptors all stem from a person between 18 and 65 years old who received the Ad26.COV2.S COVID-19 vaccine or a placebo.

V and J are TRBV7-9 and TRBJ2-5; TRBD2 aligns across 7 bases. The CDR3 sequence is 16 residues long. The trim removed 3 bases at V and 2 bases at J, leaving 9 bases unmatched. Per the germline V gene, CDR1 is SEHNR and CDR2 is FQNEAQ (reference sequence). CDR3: CASSLWKRGSQETQYF. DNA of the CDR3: TGTGCCAGCAGCTTGTGGAAGCGGGGATCTCAAGAGACCCAGTACTTC.

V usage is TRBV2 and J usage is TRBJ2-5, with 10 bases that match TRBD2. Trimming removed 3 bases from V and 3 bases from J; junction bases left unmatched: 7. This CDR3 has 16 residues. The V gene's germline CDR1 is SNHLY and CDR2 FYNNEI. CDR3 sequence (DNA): TGTGCCAGCAGTGATTTCGCTAGCGGGGGTAAAGAGACCCAGTACTTC. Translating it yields CASSDFASGGKETQYF. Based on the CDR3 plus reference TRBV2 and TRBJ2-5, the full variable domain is EPEVTQTPSHQVTQMGQEVILRCVPISNHLYFYWYRQILGQKVEFLVSFYNNEISEKSEIFDDQFSVERPDGSNFTLKIRSTKLEDSAMYFCASSDFASGGKETQYFGPGTRLLVL.

CDR3 residues: CASRPRCRVPNTEAFF. DNA for the CDR3: TGTGCAAGTCGCCCACGCTGCAGGGTCCCGAACACTGAAGCTTTCTTT. The chain employs TRBV12-2 and TRBJ1-1; the DNA was not used to check the table's D call, TRBD1. TRBV12-2 is shown as a pseudogene. The CDR3 extends over 16 amino acids.

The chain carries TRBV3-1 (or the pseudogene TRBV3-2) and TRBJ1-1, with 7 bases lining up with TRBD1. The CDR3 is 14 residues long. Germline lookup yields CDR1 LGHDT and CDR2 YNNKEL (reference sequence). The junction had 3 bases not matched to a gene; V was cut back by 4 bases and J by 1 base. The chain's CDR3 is CASSLGTENTEAFF. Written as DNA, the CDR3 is TGTGCCAGCAGCCTCGGGACAGAGAACACTGAAGCTTTCTTT.

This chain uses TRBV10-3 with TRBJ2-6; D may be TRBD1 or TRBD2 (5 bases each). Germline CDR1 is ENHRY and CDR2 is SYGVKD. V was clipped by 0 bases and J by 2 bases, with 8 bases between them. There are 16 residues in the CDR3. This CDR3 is CAISESTGPGANVLTF. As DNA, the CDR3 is TGTGCCATCAGTGAGTCAACGGGACCTGGGGCCAACGTCCTGACTTTC.

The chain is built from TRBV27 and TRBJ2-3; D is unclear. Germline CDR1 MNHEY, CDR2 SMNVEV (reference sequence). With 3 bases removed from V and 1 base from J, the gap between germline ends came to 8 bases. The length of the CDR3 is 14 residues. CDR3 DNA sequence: TGTGCCAGCAGTTTTTTCGAAGGCACAGATACGCAGTATTTT. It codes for CASSFFEGTDTQYF.

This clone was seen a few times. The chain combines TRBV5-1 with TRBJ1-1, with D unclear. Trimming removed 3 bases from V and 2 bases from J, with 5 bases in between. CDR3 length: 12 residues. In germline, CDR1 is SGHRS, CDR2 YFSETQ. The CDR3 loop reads CASSSGNTEAFF. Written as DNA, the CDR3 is TGCGCCAGCAGCTCGGGAAACACTGAAGCTTTCTTT.

The CDR3 loop is CAIRTTGNTEAFF. Here the CDR3 DNA reads TGTGCCATCAGAACGACGGGAAACACTGAAGCTTTCTTT. V gene TRBV10-3 combines with J gene TRBJ1-1; no definite D call. V was trimmed by 6 bases and J by 2 bases, leaving 10 bases between them. This CDR3 is 13 amino acids long. The germline CDR1 and CDR2 sequences are ENHRY and SYGVKD.

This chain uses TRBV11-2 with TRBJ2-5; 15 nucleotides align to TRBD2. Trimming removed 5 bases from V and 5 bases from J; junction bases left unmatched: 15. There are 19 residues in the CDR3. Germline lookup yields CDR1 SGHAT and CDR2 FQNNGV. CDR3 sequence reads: CASSPQAGLAGGPRETQYF. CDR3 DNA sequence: TGTGCCAGCAGCCCCCAGGCCGGACTAGCGGGGGGGCCGAGGGAGACCCAGTACTTC.

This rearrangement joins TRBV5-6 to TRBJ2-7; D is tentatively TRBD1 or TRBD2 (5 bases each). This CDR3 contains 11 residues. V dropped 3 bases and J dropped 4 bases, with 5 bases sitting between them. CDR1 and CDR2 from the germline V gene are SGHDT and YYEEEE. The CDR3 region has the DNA TGTGCCAGCAGCTGGGGGTACGAGCAGTACTTC. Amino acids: CASSWGYEQYF. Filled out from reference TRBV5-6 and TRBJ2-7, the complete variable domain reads DAGVTQSPTHLIKTRGQQVTLRCSPKSGHDTVSWYQQALGQGPQFIFQYYEEEERQRGNFPDRFSGHQFPNYSSELNVNALLLGDSALYLCASSWGYEQYFGPGTRLTVT.

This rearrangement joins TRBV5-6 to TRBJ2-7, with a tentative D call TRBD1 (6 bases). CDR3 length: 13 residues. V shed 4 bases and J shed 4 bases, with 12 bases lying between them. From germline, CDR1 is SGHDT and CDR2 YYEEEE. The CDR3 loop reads CASSRTAYYEQYF. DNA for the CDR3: TGTGCCAGCAGCCGGACAGCTTATTACGAGCAGTACTTC.

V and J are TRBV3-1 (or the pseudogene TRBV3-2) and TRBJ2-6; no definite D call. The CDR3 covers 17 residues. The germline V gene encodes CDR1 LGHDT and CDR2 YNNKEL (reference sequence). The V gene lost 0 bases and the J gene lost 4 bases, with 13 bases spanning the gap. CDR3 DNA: TGTGCCAGCAGCCAAGAGAGGTCGGCGAGGGGGGCCAACGTCCTGACTTTC. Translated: CASSQERSARGANVLTF.

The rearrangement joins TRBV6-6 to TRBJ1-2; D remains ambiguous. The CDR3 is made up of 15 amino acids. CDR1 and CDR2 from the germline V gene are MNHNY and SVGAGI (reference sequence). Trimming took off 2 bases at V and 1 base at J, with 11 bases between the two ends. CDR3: CASSYPHTDNYGYTF. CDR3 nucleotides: TGTGCCAGCAGTTACCCACATACAGATAACTATGGCTACACCTTC.

CDR3 region: CASSPSRQPSTNEKLFF. CDR3 sequence (DNA): TGTGCCAGCTCACCAAGTCGACAGCCCTCAACTAATGAAAAACTGTTTTTT. The V gene is TRBV18, the J gene TRBJ1-4; perhaps TRBD1 as D (5 bases). CDR1 KGHSH and CDR2 LQKENI come from the germline V gene. V lost 2 bases to trimming and J lost 0 bases, with 13 bases between them. The length of the CDR3 is 17 residues.

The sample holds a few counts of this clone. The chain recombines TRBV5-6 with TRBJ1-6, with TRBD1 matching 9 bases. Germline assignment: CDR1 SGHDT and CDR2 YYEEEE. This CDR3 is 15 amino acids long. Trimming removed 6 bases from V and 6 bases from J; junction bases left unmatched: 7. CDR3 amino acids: CASNRDRVSNSPLHF. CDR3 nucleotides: TGTGCCAGCAACCGGGACAGGGTTAGTAATTCACCCCTCCACTTT.

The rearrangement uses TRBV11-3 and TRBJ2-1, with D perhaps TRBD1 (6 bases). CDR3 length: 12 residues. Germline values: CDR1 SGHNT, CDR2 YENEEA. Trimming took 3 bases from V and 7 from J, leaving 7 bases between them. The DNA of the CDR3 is TGTGCCAGCAGCTTTCAGGGGAATGAGCAGTTCTTC. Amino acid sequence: CASSFQGNEQFF.

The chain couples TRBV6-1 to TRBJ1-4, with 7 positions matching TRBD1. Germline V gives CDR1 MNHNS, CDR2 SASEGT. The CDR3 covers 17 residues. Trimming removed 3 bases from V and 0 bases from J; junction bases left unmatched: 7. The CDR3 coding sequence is TGTGCCAGCAGTGAGCCGATGGGACAGCCAACTAATGAAAAACTGTTTTTT. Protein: CASSEPMGQPTNEKLFF.

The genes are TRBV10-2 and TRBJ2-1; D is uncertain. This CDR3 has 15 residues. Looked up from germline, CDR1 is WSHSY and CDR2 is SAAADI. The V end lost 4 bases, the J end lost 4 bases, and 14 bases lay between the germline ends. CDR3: CASSADLMKYNEQFF. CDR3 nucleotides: TGCGCCAGCAGTGCTGACCTAATGAAGTACAATGAGCAGTTCTTC.

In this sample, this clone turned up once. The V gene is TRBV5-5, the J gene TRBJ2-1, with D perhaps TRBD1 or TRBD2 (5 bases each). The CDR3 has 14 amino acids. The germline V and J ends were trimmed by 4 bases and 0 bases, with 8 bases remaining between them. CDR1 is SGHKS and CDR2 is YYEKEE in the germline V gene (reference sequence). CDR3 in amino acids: CASSLGTSYNEQFF. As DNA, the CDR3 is TGTGCCAGCAGCCTGGGGACCTCCTACAATGAGCAGTTCTTC. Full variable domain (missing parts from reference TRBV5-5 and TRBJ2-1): DAGVTQSPTHLIKTRGQQVTLRCSPISGHKSVSWYQQVLGQGPQFIFQYYEKEERGRGNFPDRFSARQFPNYSSELNVNALLLGDSALYLCASSLGTSYNEQFFGPGTRLTVL.